This TCR beta chain was captured in a study of blood T cell repertoires in COVID-19. Study background: Material from acute and convalescent COVID-19 was sourced from the United States, Italy and Spain. Sources were T cells, B-cell-depleted T cells, or PBMCs; the material itself was cDNA or gDNA.

Under the authors' procedure: Counts of nucleated cells, estimated from reference gene primer amplification, were obtained. Sequencing was performed with immunoSEQ multiplex PCR; in TCRdb, only in-frame clones are kept and a portion is missing. V, J and clone size are those of that table, while D and trimming were read from the DNA. Among over 85,000 clones listed, about 83% were seen once. CDR1 MNHEY and CDR2 SMNVEV come from the germline V gene (reference sequence). V was pared by 11 bases and J by 4 bases, with 14 bases of the junction left unmatched. The CDR3 extends over 14 amino acids. The rearrangement joins TRBV27 to TRBJ2-7; TRBD1 aligns across 7 bases. The receptor was derived from a middle-aged man with active or convalescent COVID-19. The sequencing sample was made of peripheral blood. The CDR3 DNA follows: TGTGCCGGCACGGCAGGGGGTCGGAGATACGAGCAGTACTTC. Its translation is CAGTAGGRRYEQYF.